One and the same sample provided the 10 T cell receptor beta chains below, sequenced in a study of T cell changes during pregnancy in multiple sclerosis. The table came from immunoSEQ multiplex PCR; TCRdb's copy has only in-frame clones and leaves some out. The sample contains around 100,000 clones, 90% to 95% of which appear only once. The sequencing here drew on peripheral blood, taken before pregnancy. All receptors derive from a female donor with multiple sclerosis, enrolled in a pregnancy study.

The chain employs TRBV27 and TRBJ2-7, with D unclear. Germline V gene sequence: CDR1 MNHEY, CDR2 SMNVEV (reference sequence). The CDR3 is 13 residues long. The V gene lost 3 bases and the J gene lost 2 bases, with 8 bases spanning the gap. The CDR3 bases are TGTGCCAGCAGTTTGAGCCCGACCTACGAGCAGTACTTC. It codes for CASSLSPTYEQYF.

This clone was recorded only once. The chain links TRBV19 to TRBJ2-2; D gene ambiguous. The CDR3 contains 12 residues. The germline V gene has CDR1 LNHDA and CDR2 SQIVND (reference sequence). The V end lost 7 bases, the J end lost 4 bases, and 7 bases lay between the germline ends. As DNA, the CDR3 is TGTGCCAGTACTAAGTTCACCGGGGAGCTGTTTTTT. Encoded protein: CASTKFTGELFF.

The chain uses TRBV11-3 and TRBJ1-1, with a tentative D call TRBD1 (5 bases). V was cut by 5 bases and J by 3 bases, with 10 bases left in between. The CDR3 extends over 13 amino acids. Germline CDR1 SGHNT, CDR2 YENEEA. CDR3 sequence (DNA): TGTGCCAGCAGCCTAACAGGATACACTGAAGCTTTCTTT. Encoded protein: CASSLTGYTEAFF.

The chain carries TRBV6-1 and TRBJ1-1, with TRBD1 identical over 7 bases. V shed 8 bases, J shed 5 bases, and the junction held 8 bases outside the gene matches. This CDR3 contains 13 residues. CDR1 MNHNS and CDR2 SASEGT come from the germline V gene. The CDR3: CASRPSGGTEAFF. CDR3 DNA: TGTGCCAGCCGCCCGTCAGGGGGAACTGAAGCTTTCTTT.

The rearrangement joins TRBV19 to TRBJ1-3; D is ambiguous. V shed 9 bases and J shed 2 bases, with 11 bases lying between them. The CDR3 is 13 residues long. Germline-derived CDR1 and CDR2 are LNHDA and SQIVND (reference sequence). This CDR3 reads CASCSRAGNTIYF. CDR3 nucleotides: TGTGCCAGCTGCTCCCGGGCTGGAAACACCATATATTTT.

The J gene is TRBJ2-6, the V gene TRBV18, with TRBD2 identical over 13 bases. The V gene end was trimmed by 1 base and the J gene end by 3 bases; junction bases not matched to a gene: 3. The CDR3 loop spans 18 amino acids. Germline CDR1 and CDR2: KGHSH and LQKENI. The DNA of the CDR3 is TGTGCCAGCTCACCACTCGGACTAGCGGGAGATGGGGCCAACGTCCTGACTTTC. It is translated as CASSPLGLAGDGANVLTF.

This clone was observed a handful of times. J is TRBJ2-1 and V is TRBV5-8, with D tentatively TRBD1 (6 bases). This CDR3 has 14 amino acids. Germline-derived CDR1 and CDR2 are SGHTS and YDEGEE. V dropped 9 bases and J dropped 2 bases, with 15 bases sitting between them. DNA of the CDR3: TGTGCCACCAAAATGACAGGTCCCTACAATGAGCAGTTCTTC. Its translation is CATKMTGPYNEQFF.

The CDR3 nucleotides read TGTGCCAGCACCCGGGAAAGGTACTATGGCTACACCTTC. Translating it yields CASTRERYYGYTF. This chain connects TRBV28 to TRBJ1-2; no clear D. The ends were cut back, 7 bases at V and 3 bases at J, with 12 bases in the middle. Germline CDR1 is MDHEN and CDR2 is SYDVKM. The CDR3 runs to 13 residues.

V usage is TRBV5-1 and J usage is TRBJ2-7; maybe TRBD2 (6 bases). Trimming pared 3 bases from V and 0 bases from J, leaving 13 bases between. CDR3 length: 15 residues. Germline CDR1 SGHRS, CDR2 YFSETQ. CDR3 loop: CASSSHRGYSYEQYF. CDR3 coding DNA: TGCGCCAGCAGCTCTCACCGGGGGTACTCCTACGAGCAGTACTTC.

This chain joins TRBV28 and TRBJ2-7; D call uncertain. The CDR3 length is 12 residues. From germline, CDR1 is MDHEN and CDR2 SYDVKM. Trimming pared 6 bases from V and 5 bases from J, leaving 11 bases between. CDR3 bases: TGTGCCAGCAGAAATGCCCCGGACGAGCAGTACTTC. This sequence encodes CASRNAPDEQYF.